A selection of T cell receptor beta chains follows, all from one sample in a study of shared clonotypes between healthy human individuals. Data came from immunoSEQ multiplex PCR; TCRdb stores just in-frame clones and leaves some out. The repertoire holds just over 2,000,000 clones, with roughly 95% as singletons. Sequenced sample: naive CD4+ T cells sorted from blood. These receptors were obtained from a man aged 18 to 29 in good health. The conserved cysteine and the conserved F or W are not part of the CDR3 here. The order of the fields is D gene, clone size, V gene, J gene, CDR3 length, CDR3 protein. The D gene is left open where the match is weak. A row's size may be missing; if present it is once, few, many or a size class.

d_gene: .; abundance: .; v_gene: TRBV7-9; j_gene: TRBJ2-2; len: 15; CDR3aa: ASRSKAGISNTGELF
d_gene: .; abundance: .; v_gene: TRBV2; j_gene: TRBJ1-1; len: 13; CDR3aa: ASRPRLGTSTEAF
d_gene: TRBD1; abundance: .; v_gene: TRBV11-3; j_gene: TRBJ2-1; len: 13; CDR3aa: ASSQTGEPYNEQF
d_gene: TRBD2; abundance: .; v_gene: TRBV10-3; j_gene: TRBJ2-3; len: 11; CDR3aa: AIRGLATDTQY
d_gene: .; abundance: .; v_gene: TRBV28; j_gene: TRBJ2-7; len: 10; CDR3aa: ASSLVGGEQY
d_gene: .; abundance: few; v_gene: TRBV6-1; j_gene: TRBJ1-6; len: 11; CDR3aa: ASSGVLNSPLH
d_gene: .; abundance: once; v_gene: TRBV6-1; j_gene: TRBJ1-1; len: 12; CDR3aa: ASSEGSVHAEAF
d_gene: .; abundance: .; v_gene: TRBV19; j_gene: TRBJ2-7; len: 12; CDR3aa: ASSQQVSSYEQY
d_gene: .; abundance: .; v_gene: TRBV2; j_gene: TRBJ2-4; len: 11; CDR3aa: ASSPGLENIQY
d_gene: .; abundance: .; v_gene: TRBV6-6; j_gene: TRBJ2-7; len: 13; CDR3aa: ASSSLDKANYEQY
d_gene: .; abundance: .; v_gene: TRBV6-1; j_gene: TRBJ1-1; len: 10; CDR3aa: ASRAGYTEAF
d_gene: TRBD1; abundance: .; v_gene: TRBV18; j_gene: TRBJ2-3; len: 13; CDR3aa: ASSPDRESTDTQY
d_gene: .; abundance: once; v_gene: TRBV20-1; j_gene: TRBJ1-1; len: 9; CDR3aa: SASWDTEAF
d_gene: TRBD1; abundance: .; v_gene: TRBV5-1; j_gene: TRBJ2-3; len: 12; CDR3aa: ASSWDRSTDTQY
d_gene: TRBD1; abundance: once; v_gene: TRBV5-1; j_gene: TRBJ2-3; len: 10; CDR3aa: ASRQGQDTQY
d_gene: TRBD2; abundance: once; v_gene: TRBV5-8; j_gene: TRBJ2-3; len: 14; CDR3aa: ASSSPAGGYTDTQY
d_gene: .; abundance: .; v_gene: TRBV5-1; j_gene: TRBJ2-7; len: 13; CDR3aa: ASSFHEVSSYEQY
d_gene: TRBD2; abundance: .; v_gene: TRBV27; j_gene: TRBJ2-3; len: 14; CDR3aa: ASSSFWREGTDTQY
d_gene: TRBD2; abundance: .; v_gene: TRBV7-2; j_gene: TRBJ2-2; len: 15; CDR3aa: ASSPLAHPGGVGELF
d_gene: .; abundance: .; v_gene: TRBV28; j_gene: TRBJ1-2; len: 11; CDR3aa: ASSLPGNYGYT
d_gene: TRBD1; abundance: .; v_gene: TRBV10-2; j_gene: TRBJ2-7; len: 11; CDR3aa: ASSQGASYEQY
d_gene: TRBD1; abundance: .; v_gene: TRBV6-5; j_gene: TRBJ2-5; len: 13; CDR3aa: ASSLGQGAWETQY
d_gene: TRBD1; abundance: .; v_gene: TRBV19; j_gene: TRBJ1-5; len: 11; CDR3aa: ASSLQGDQPQH
d_gene: TRBD1; abundance: .; v_gene: TRBV6-6; j_gene: TRBJ2-7; len: 14; CDR3aa: ASSYSGGSRTYEQY
d_gene: .; abundance: .; v_gene: TRBV7-2; j_gene: TRBJ1-2; len: 11; CDR3aa: ASSPDRLYGYT
d_gene: .; abundance: .; v_gene: TRBV10-1; j_gene: TRBJ2-1; len: 13; CDR3aa: ASSESRGGSGEQF
d_gene: .; abundance: .; v_gene: TRBV28; j_gene: TRBJ2-7; len: 12; CDR3aa: ASSPIIGRDEQY
d_gene: .; abundance: .; v_gene: TRBV28; j_gene: TRBJ1-5; len: 12; CDR3aa: ASSEESPSQPQH
d_gene: TRBD1; abundance: .; v_gene: TRBV19; j_gene: TRBJ1-1; len: 12; CDR3aa: ASRSGTANTEAF
d_gene: .; abundance: few; v_gene: TRBV7-2; j_gene: TRBJ2-5; len: 11; CDR3aa: ASRRPGEETQY
d_gene: .; abundance: .; v_gene: TRBV5-1; j_gene: TRBJ2-7; len: 12; CDR3aa: ASSPRDGYYEQY
d_gene: .; abundance: .; v_gene: TRBV10-2; j_gene: TRBJ2-3; len: 14; CDR3aa: ASHAPGAGHTDTQY
d_gene: TRBD1; abundance: .; v_gene: TRBV7-9; j_gene: TRBJ1-4; len: 11; CDR3aa: ASSGRQGEKLF
d_gene: .; abundance: .; v_gene: TRBV5-1; j_gene: TRBJ2-3; len: 13; CDR3aa: ASSRGDTFTDTQY
d_gene: TRBD1; abundance: .; v_gene: TRBV2; j_gene: TRBJ2-5; len: 13; CDR3aa: ASKRTGGLQETQY
d_gene: TRBD1; abundance: .; v_gene: TRBV2; j_gene: TRBJ1-4; len: 14; CDR3aa: ASNGGQGKLGEKLF
d_gene: .; abundance: .; v_gene: TRBV7-7; j_gene: TRBJ1-1; len: 12; CDR3aa: ASSPGGDGTEAF
d_gene: .; abundance: .; v_gene: TRBV10-2; j_gene: TRBJ2-1; len: 10; CDR3aa: ASSEVGPEQF
d_gene: TRBD1; abundance: .; v_gene: TRBV2; j_gene: TRBJ1-2; len: 13; CDR3aa: ASSDGTGKADGYT
d_gene: .; abundance: .; v_gene: TRBV9; j_gene: TRBJ2-1; len: 15; CDR3aa: ASSVGNSGSTVDEQF
d_gene: TRBD1; abundance: .; v_gene: TRBV27; j_gene: TRBJ2-7; len: 10; CDR3aa: ATLDRSYEQY
d_gene: .; abundance: .; v_gene: TRBV6-5; j_gene: TRBJ1-2; len: 10; CDR3aa: ASGRAPGGYT
d_gene: .; abundance: .; v_gene: TRBV11-2; j_gene: TRBJ2-3; len: 12; CDR3aa: ASSLNSYTDTQY
d_gene: .; abundance: .; v_gene: TRBV6-1; j_gene: TRBJ2-7; len: 13; CDR3aa: ASEPGSQSSYEQY
d_gene: .; abundance: few; v_gene: TRBV10-1; j_gene: TRBJ2-7; len: 11; CDR3aa: ASSEGLNYEQY
d_gene: .; abundance: .; v_gene: TRBV2; j_gene: TRBJ1-1; len: 12; CDR3aa: ASSEAELWTEAF
d_gene: .; abundance: .; v_gene: TRBV5-1; j_gene: TRBJ2-2; len: 16; CDR3aa: ASSLYSVNTLYTGELF
d_gene: .; abundance: .; v_gene: TRBV29-1; j_gene: TRBJ1-4; len: 14; CDR3aa: SVESQGPGPNEKLF
d_gene: .; abundance: .; v_gene: TRBV7-8; j_gene: TRBJ2-2; len: 13; CDR3aa: ASSTPGPTTGELF
d_gene: TRBD2; abundance: .; v_gene: TRBV10-1; j_gene: TRBJ2-7; len: 12; CDR3aa: ALGGGGAQDEQY
d_gene: .; abundance: .; v_gene: TRBV2; j_gene: TRBJ1-2; len: 13; CDR3aa: ASSAKQGFEGGYT
d_gene: .; abundance: .; v_gene: TRBV30; j_gene: TRBJ1-2; len: 11; CDR3aa: ASPREYNYGYT
d_gene: TRBD1; abundance: once; v_gene: TRBV18; j_gene: TRBJ1-2; len: 14; CDR3aa: ASSLSGGSKNYGYT